Included here is one TCR beta chain sequence, with context. Its antigen is undetermined. This sample was included in a study of T cells in tuberculosis. Across the study: In South Africa, adults with active tuberculosis were compared with IGRA-negative and latently infected IGRA-positive adolescents. Overall study findings and caveats: Active tuberculosis TCR-alpha repertoires lay closer to GMM-specific TCRs than IGRA-negative controls, suggesting clonal expansion.

Clones were read by immunoSEQ multiplex PCR, and TCRdb kept only the in-frame ones, dropping some. The sample shows 28,000 or so clones, around 91% of them seen only once. Trimming took 2 bases from V and 8 from J, leaving 6 bases between them. The CDR3 is 12 amino acids. The germline V gene encodes CDR1 MNHNS and CDR2 SASEGT. The sequence was obtained from a donor aged 10-29 years with latent tuberculosis or without tuberculosis infection. Input material: PBMCs. The rearrangement uses TRBV6-1 and TRBJ1-4, with D possibly matching TRBD1 (5 bases). The CDR3, as DNA: TGTGCCAGCAGTGAACAGGGAGAAAAACTGTTTTTT. This codes for CASSEQGEKLFF.